This T cell receptor (beta chain) was captured in a study of blood T cells in healthy people across ages. This clonotype came up a few times. There are 13 residues in the CDR3. Trimming shortened V by 3 bases and J by 11 bases, and 13 bases separated the two germline ends. Germline lookup yields CDR1 MDHEN and CDR2 SYDVKM. Ten milliliters of peripheral blood were drawn from each donor into EDTA-treated tubes. Using a J-beta primer mix together with a sample-barcoded 5' primer, a second PCR was run for 7 to 11 cycles. Every sample gave at least 2.5 million paired-end reads containing CDR3. TCRdb independently ran MiXCR on the 5' RACE reads; one entry per CDR3 protein. This repertoire shows 600,000 to 850,000 distinct CDR3 sequences, roughly 45% found once; its top ten account for approximately 22%.

The TCR sequence derives from a woman aged 55 to 70 in good health. The specimen was blood. This rearrangement joins TRBV28 to TRBJ1-4; D is possibly TRBD1 (6 bases). CDR3 region: CASSFPGAGKLFF. Written as DNA, the CDR3 is TGTGCCAGCAGTTTCCCAGGGGCAGGCAAACTGTTTTTT.